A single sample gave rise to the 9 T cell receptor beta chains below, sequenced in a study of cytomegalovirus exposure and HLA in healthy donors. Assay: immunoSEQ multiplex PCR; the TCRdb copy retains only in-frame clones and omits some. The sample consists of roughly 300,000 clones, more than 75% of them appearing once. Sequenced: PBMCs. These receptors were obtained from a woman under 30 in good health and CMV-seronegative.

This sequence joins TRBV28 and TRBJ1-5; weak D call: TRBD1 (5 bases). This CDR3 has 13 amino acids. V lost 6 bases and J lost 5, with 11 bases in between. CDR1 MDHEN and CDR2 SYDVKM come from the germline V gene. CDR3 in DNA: TGTGCCAGCAGCTTGGACAACTATCAGCCCCAGCATTTT. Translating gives CASSLDNYQPQHF.

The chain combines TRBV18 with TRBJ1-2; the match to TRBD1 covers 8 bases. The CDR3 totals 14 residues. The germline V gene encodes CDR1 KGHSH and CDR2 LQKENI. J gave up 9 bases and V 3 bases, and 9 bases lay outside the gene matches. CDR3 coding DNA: TGTGCCAGCTCACCGCCCCGGACAGGGCGGCGCTACACCTTC. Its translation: CASSPPRTGRRYTF.

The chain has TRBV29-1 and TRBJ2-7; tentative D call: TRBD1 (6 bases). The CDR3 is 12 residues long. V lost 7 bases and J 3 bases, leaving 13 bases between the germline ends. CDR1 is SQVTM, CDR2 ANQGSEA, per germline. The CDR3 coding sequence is TGCAGCGCCCAAAGAGGGGGCTACGAGCAGTACTTC. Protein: CSAQRGGYEQYF.

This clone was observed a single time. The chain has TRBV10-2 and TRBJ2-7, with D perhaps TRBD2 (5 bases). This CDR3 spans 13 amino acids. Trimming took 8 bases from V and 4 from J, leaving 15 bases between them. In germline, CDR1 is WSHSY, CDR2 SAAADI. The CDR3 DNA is TGCGCCAGCTCCCCAGGAGGCGGATACGAGCAGTACTTC. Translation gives CASSPGGGYEQYF.

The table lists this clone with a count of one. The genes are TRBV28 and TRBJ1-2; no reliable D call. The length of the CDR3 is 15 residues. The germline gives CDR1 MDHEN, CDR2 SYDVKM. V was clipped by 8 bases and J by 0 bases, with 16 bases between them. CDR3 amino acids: CASHRNTVTNYGYTF. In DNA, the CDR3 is TGTGCCAGCCATCGAAATACAGTGACTAACTATGGCTACACCTTC.

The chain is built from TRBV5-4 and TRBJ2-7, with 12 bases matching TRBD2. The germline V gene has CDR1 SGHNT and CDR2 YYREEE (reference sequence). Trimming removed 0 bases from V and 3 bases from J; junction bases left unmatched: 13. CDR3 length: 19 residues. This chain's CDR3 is CASSLEDSSGRARSYEQYF. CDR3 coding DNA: TGTGCCAGCAGCTTGGAAGACTCTAGCGGGAGGGCCCGAAGCTACGAGCAGTACTTC. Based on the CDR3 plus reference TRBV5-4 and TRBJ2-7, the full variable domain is ETGVTQSPTHLIKTRGQQVTLRCSSQSGHNTVSWYQQALGQGPQFIFQYYREEENGRGNFPPRFSGLQFPNYSSELNVNALELDDSALYLCASSLEDSSGRARSYEQYFGPGTRLTVT.

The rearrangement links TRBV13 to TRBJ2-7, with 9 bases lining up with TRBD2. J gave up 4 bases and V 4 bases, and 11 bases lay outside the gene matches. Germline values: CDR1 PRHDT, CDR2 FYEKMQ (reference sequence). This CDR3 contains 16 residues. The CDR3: CASSWGSSGKGYEQYF. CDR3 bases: TGTGCCAGCAGCTGGGGGTCTAGCGGGAAAGGGTACGAGCAGTACTTC.

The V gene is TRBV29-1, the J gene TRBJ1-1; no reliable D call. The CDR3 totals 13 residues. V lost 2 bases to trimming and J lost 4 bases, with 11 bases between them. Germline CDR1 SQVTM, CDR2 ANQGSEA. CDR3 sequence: CSVERDPGTEAFF. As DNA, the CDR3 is TGCAGCGTTGAACGGGATCCGGGCACTGAAGCTTTCTTT.

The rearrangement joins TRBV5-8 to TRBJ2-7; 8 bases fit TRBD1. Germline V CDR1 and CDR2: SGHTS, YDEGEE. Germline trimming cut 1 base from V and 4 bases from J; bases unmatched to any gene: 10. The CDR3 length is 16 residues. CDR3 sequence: CASSLRTGLQRYEQYF. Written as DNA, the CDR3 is TGTGCCAGCAGCTTGCGGACAGGGCTACAAAGGTACGAGCAGTACTTC.